The 6 T cell receptor beta chains below were found in one sample sequenced in a study of shared clonotypes between healthy human individuals. CD8 cells classed as naive were CD45RO-negative and positively selected for CCR7, excluding terminally differentiated effector memory CD45RA+ cells. Assay used: immunoSEQ multiplex PCR; TCRdb lists only in-frame clones, some missing. The data show roughly 1,800,000 clones, over 85% seen once. The sample taken for sequencing was naive CD8+ T cells sorted from blood. The receptors come from a man aged 18 to 35 in good health.

The rearrangement uses TRBV6-5 and TRBJ2-2; D is unresolved. This CDR3 has 13 residues. CDR1 is MNHEY and CDR2 is SVGAGI in the germline V gene. Trimming removed 2 bases from V and 6 bases from J, with 7 bases in between. The chain's CDR3 is CASSYGVPGELFF. Here the CDR3 DNA reads TGTGCCAGCAGTTACGGGGTCCCCGGGGAGCTGTTTTTT.

About this clone: Different DNA sequences within this sample yield the same CDR3. The chain carries TRBV7-9 and TRBJ2-7; 7 nucleotides align to TRBD1. Germline V CDR1 and CDR2: SEHNR, FQNEAQ (reference sequence). The trim removed 5 bases at V and 6 bases at J, leaving 4 bases unmatched. This CDR3 comprises 12 residues. DNA of the CDR3: TGTGCCAGCAGCCCAGGGGGATCCGAGCAGTACTTC. Amino acids: CASSPGGSEQYF.

The V and J genes are TRBV11-2 and TRBJ2-3, with 12 bases fitting TRBD2. This CDR3 is 17 amino acids long. Looked up from germline, CDR1 is SGHAT and CDR2 is FQNNGV. The V gene end was trimmed by 4 bases and the J gene end by 0 bases; junction bases not matched to a gene: 5. CDR3: CASSSLTSGGSTDTQYF. CDR3 nucleotides: TGTGCCAGCAGCTCTTTGACTAGCGGGGGCAGCACAGATACGCAGTATTTT.

The DNA of the CDR3 is TGTGCCAGCAGCTTACGGGGGCTGTACGATGAGCAGTTCTTC. This translates into CASSLRGLYDEQFF. The rearrangement joins TRBV13 to TRBJ2-1; possibly TRBD1 or TRBD2 for D (6 bases each). This CDR3 is 14 amino acids long. Germline CDR1 reads PRHDT; CDR2 reads FYEKMQ (reference sequence). With 2 bases removed from V and 8 bases from J, the gap between germline ends came to 13 bases.

In DNA, the CDR3 is TGTGCCTGGAATATAGCGGGGGGCCGGGATACGCAGTATTTT. Encoded protein: CAWNIAGGRDTQYF. The chain employs TRBV30 and TRBJ2-3; 10 nucleotides agree with TRBD2. CDR3 length: 14 residues. Germline CDR1 GTSNPN, CDR2 SVGIG (reference sequence). J lost 6 bases, V lost 4 bases, and 7 bases had no gene match.

J is TRBJ2-7 and V is TRBV4-1; D uncertain. Germline CDR1 and CDR2: MGHRA and YSYEKL. The CDR3 covers 12 residues. Trimming shortened V by 0 bases and J by 7 bases, and 7 bases separated the two germline ends. In nucleotides, the CDR3 is TGCGCCAGCAGCCAAGATTGGCGGGAGCAGTACTTC. Translated, it gives CASSQDWREQYF.